This T cell receptor beta chain stems from a study of cytomegalovirus exposure and HLA in healthy donors. Notes on the study in general: For presence/absence analyses, sequencing depth was assumed to be roughly uniform across donors. The productive fraction for most TCR beta V segments was about 87% or about 30% in an earlier analysis. Some public TCRs appeared in many individuals, while most sequences were rare.

PCR employed 60 Vbeta and 13 Jbeta primers. Method: immunoSEQ multiplex PCR; TCRdb's copy keeps in-frame clones and lacks some. Here the sample spans 90,000 to 120,000 clones, 74% being singletons. Worth noting for this clone: The antigen is undetermined.

The junction had 7 bases not matched to a gene; V was cut back by 1 base and J by 5 bases. This CDR3 is built from 15 residues. Looked up from germline, CDR1 is MGHRA and CDR2 is YSYEKL. The sample was PBMCs. The chain links TRBV4-1 to TRBJ1-1; 7 nucleotides align to TRBD1. The sequence came from a man aged 45 to 65 in good health and CMV-seropositive. The CDR3 DNA reads TGCGCCAGCAGCCAAGGACAGGGTTGGAGGACTGAAGCTTTCTTT. It specifies CASSQGQGWRTEAFF.